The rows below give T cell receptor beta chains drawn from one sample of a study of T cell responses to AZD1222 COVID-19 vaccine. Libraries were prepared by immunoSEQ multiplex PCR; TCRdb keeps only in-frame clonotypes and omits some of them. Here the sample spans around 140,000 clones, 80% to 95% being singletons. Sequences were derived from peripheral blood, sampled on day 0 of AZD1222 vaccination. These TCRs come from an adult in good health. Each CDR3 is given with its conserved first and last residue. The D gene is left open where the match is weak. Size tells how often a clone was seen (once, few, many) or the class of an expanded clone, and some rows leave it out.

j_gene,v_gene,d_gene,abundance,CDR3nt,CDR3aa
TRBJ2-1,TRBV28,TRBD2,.,TGTGCCAGCAGTTTGGGTAGCGGGGGGCCCCGGAATGAGCAGTTCTTC,CASSLGSGGPRNEQFF
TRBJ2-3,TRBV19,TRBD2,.,TGTGCCAGTAGTCTTCTTCCGACTAGCGGGAGTACCACAGATACGCAGTATTTT,CASSLLPTSGSTTDTQYF
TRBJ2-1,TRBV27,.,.,TGTGCCAGCAGTGTCGAGCTGGTCTCCTACAATGAGCAGTTCTTC,CASSVELVSYNEQFF
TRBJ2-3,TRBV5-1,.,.,TGCGCCAGCACTTGGGACACAGATACGCAGTATTTT,CASTWDTDTQYF
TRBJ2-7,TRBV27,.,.,TGTGCCAGCAGTTTCGTGGGGCCCTCCTACGAGCAGTACTTC,CASSFVGPSYEQYF
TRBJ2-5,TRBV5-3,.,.,TGTGCCAGAAGCCCGGCTCCAGACAAAGAGACCCAGTACTTC,CARSPAPDKETQYF
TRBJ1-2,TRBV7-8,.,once,TGTGCCAGCAGCAAGACCGAAACCTATGGCTACACCTTC,CASSKTETYGYTF
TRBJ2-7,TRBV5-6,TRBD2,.,TGTGCCAGCAGCCCCGGGGGGTTATCCTTCTACGAGCAGTACTTC,CASSPGGLSFYEQYF
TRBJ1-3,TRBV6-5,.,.,TGTGCCAGCAGTTACTCGATGGGGAACACCATATATTTT,CASSYSMGNTIYF
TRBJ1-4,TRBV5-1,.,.,TGCGCCAGCAGCTTAGCCGCAACTAATGAAAAACTGTTTTTT,CASSLAATNEKLFF
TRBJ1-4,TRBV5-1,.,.,TGCGCCAGCAGCCCGCTTAAGGGGGCTAATGAAAAACTGTTTTTT,CASSPLKGANEKLFF
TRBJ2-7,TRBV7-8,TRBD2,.,TGTGCCAGCAGCTTAACGGTGGGACTAGCGGGAGGACTATCCTACGAGCAGTACTTC,CASSLTVGLAGGLSYEQYF
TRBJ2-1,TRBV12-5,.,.,TGTGCTAGTGGTTTGGTCAATGAGCAGTTCTTC,CASGLVNEQFF
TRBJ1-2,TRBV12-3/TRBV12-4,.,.,TGTGCCAGCAGTTTATCCCCCACCTATGGCTACACCTTC,CASSLSPTYGYTF
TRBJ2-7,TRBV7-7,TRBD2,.,TGTGCCAGTGCGGAGGGACTAGGGGTAGACGAGCAGTACTTC,CASAEGLGVDEQYF
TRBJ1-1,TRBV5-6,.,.,TGTGCCAGCAGCTTGCGGGGTATGAACACTGAAGCTTTCTTT,CASSLRGMNTEAFF
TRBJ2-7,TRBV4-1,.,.,TGCGCCAGCAGCGGACACAGACTCCCCTACGAGCAGTACTTC,CASSGHRLPYEQYF
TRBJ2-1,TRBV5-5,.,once,TGTGCCAGCAGCTTGACCCCTACTAGCAATGAGCAGTTCTTC,CASSLTPTSNEQFF
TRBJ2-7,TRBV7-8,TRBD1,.,TGTGCCAGCAGCATAGACAGGGTCGCCTACGAGCAGTACTTC,CASSIDRVAYEQYF
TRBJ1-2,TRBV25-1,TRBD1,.,TGTGCCAGCAGCCCCGACAGGGAGGCCTATGGCTACACCTTC,CASSPDREAYGYTF
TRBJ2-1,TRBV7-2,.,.,TGTGCCAGCAGCTTAGAACTAGTTGATGAGCAGTTCTTC,CASSLELVDEQFF
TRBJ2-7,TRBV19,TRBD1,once,TGTGCCAGTAGTGAGTGGGACAGGCCCTACGAGCAGTACTTC,CASSEWDRPYEQYF
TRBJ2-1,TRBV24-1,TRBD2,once,TGTGCCGCTGGGACTAGCGGGAGGGCTTCCTACAATGAGCAGTTCTTC,CAAGTSGRASYNEQFF
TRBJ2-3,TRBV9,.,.,TGTGCCAGCAGCGTTGGACCAAGCACAGATACGCAGTATTTT,CASSVGPSTDTQYF
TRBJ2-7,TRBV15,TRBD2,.,TGTGCCACCAGCAGAGCTCGAGGGACTAGCGGGAGGGGACCGACCTACGAGCAGTACTTC,CATSRARGTSGRGPTYEQYF
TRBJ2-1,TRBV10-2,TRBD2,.,TGCGCCACCGCGGGACTAGCGGGAGGGGGTGAGCAGTTCTTC,CATAGLAGGGEQFF
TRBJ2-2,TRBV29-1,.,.,TGCAGCGTTGAAGATCGTGGGATCAACACCGGGGAGCTGTTTTTT,CSVEDRGINTGELFF
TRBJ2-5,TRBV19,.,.,TGTGCCAGTAGTATCGCAGGAGGAGAGCAAGAGACCCAGTACTTC,CASSIAGGEQETQYF
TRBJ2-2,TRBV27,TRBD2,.,TGTGCCAGCAGTAAGAGACTAGCACAGAGGACCGGGGAGCTGTTTTTT,CASSKRLAQRTGELFF
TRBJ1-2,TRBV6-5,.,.,TGTGCCAGCATAGGAACCGAGAACTATGGCTACACCTTC,CASIGTENYGYTF
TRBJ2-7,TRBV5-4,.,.,TGTGCCAGCTCCTCCTACGAGCAGTACTTC,CASSSYEQYF
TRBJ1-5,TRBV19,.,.,TGTGCCAGTACTGGGGGGGGCGGCAATCAGCCCCAGCATTTT,CASTGGGGNQPQHF
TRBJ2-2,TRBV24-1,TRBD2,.,TGTGCCACCAGTGATCCAAGCGGGGGGAACACCGGGGAGCTGTTTTTT,CATSDPSGGNTGELFF
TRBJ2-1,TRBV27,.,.,TGTGCCAGCAGTCGCCCTGACAGGCCACCCGGTAATGAGCAGTTCTTC,CASSRPDRPPGNEQFF
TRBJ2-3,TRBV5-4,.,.,TGTGCCAGCAGCTTCCCAGGATGGGTCCCTAGCACAGATACGCAGTATTTT,CASSFPGWVPSTDTQYF
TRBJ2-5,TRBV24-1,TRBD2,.,TGTGCCACCAGTGAAGGACTAGCGGGAGGAGGGCAAGAGACCCAGTACTTC,CATSEGLAGGGQETQYF
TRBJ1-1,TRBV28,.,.,TGTGCCAGCAGTTTCGCAGGACTTAGTCTGAACACTGAAGCTTTCTTT,CASSFAGLSLNTEAFF
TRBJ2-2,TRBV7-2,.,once,TGTGCCAGCAGCGCGAAAAGGGGCGGGGAGCTGTTTTTT,CASSAKRGGELFF
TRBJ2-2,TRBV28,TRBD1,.,TGTGCCAGCGATAGGGACAGCCTACGCCGAGGGGAGCTGTTTTTT,CASDRDSLRRGELFF
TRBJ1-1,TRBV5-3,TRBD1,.,TGTGCCAGAAGCAAACCCGGGACAGGGTTCACTGAAGCTTTCTTT,CARSKPGTGFTEAFF
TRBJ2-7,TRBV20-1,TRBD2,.,TGCAGTGCTAGTGCAGCTAGCGGGTCTCTCAGCTCCTACGAGCAGTACTTC,CSASAASGSLSSYEQYF
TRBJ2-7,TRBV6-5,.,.,TGTGCCAGCAGTTACTCGGGGACGGTCACCTACGAGCAGTACTTC,CASSYSGTVTYEQYF
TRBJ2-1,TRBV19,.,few,TGTGCCAGTAGGGATAATTTTGGGGTGTTCTTC,CASRDNFGVFF
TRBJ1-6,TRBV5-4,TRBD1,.,TGTGCCAGCAGCCACGGGGGGACAGGGTCGAGTAATTCACCCCTCCACTTT,CASSHGGTGSSNSPLHF
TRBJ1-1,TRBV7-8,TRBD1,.,TGTGCCAGCAGCCGACAGGGGGTTTTTGAAGCTTTCTTT,CASSRQGVFEAFF
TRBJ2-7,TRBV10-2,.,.,TGCGCCAGCAGGGATGCTAGCCAGTACTTC,CASRDASQYF
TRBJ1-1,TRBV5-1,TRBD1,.,TGCGCCAGCAGCTTATTAGGTCCACAGGGGAAGGACACTGAAGCTTTCTTT,CASSLLGPQGKDTEAFF
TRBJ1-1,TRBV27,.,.,TGTGCCAGCAGTTGGAGAGTTTCGGGGGGGACTGAAGCTTTCTTT,CASSWRVSGGTEAFF
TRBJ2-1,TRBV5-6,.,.,TGTGCCAGCAGCTTCCCGGGACTCGTCAATGAGCAGTTCTTC,CASSFPGLVNEQFF
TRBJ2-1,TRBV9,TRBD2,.,TGTGCCAGCAGCGGGGGACTAGCGGGAGCCAATGAGCAGTTCTTC,CASSGGLAGANEQFF
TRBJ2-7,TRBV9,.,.,TGTGCCAGCAGCGTAGGGGGGATAAGCACCTACGAGCAGTACTTC,CASSVGGISTYEQYF
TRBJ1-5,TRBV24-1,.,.,TGTGCCACCAGTGATTTTGACAGTGAGGGAAGTCAGCCCCAGCATTTT,CATSDFDSEGSQPQHF
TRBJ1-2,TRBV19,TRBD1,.,TGTGCCAGTAGTAACAGGGGGCCTGGGAACTATGGCTACACCTTC,CASSNRGPGNYGYTF
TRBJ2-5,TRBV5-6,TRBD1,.,TGTGCCAGCAGCTTGGGCAGGGGGCAAGAGACCCAGTACTTC,CASSLGRGQETQYF
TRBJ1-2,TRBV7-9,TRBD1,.,TGTGCCAGCAACATTCCGGGACAGGGGTATGGCTACACCTTC,CASNIPGQGYGYTF
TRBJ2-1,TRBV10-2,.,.,TGCGCCAGCAGGGACGGGTTGCGGGCGAGCTCCTACAATGAGCAGTTCTTC,CASRDGLRASSYNEQFF
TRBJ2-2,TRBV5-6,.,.,TGTGCCAGCAGCTTGAGGGCGGGAAGGAACACCGGGGAGCTGTTTTTT,CASSLRAGRNTGELFF
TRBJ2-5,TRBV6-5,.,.,TGTGCCAGCAGTACCCTGACAGTGCAAGAGACCCAGTACTTC,CASSTLTVQETQYF
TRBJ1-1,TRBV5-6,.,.,TGTGCCAGCAGCTTGGGGGTGAGGCAGAACACTGAAGCTTTCTTT,CASSLGVRQNTEAFF
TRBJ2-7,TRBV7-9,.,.,TGTGCCAGCAGCTGGAGCTCCTACGAGCAGTACTTC,CASSWSSYEQYF